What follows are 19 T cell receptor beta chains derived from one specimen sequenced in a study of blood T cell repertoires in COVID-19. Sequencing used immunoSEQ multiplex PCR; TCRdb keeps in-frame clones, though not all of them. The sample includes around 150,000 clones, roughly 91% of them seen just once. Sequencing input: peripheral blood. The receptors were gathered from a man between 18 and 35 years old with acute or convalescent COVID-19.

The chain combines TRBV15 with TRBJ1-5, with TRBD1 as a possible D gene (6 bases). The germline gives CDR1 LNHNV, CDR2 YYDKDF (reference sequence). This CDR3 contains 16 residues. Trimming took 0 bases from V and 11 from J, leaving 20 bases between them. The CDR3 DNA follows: TGTGCCACCAGCAGAGACCTCCTCCGGACAGCCGATACCCAGCATTTT. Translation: CATSRDLLRTADTQHF.

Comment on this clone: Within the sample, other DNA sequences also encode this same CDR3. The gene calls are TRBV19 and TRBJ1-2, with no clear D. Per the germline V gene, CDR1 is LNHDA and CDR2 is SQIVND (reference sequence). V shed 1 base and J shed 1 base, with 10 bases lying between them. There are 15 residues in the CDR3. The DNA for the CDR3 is TGTGCCAGTAGTATAGTCGGGAGATTTAACTATGGCTACACCTTC. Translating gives CASSIVGRFNYGYTF.

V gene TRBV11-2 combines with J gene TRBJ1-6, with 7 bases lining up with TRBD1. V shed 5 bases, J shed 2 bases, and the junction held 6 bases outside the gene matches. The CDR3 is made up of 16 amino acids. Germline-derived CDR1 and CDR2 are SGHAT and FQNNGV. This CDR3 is CASSPPGTAYNSPLHF. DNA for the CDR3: TGTGCCAGCAGCCCACCCGGGACAGCCTATAATTCACCCCTCCACTTT. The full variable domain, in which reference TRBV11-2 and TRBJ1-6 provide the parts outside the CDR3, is EAGVAQSPRYKIIEKRQSVAFWCNPISGHATLYWYQQILGQGPKLLIQFQNNGVVDDSQLPKDRFSAERLKGVDSTLKIQPAKLEDSAVYLCASSPPGTAYNSPLHFGNGTRLTVT.

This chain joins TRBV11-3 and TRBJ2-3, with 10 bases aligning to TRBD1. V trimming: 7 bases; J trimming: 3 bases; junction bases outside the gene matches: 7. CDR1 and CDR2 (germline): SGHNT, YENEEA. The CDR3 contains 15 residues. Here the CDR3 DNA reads TGTGCCAGCACCCCAGGGACAGGGGCGACAGATACGCAGTATTTT. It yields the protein CASTPGTGATDTQYF. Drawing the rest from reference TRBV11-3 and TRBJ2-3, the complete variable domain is EAGVVQSPRYKIIEKKQPVAFWCNPISGHNTLYWYLQNLGQGPELLIRYENEEAVDDSQLPKDRFSAERLKGVDSTLKIQPAELGDSAVYLCASTPGTGATDTQYFGPGTRLTVL.

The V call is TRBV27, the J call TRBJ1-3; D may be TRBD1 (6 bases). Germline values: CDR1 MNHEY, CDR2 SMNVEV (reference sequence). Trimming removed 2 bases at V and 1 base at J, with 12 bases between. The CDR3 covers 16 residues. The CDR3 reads CASSLGPGTSGNTIYF. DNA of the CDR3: TGTGCCAGCAGTTTAGGCCCCGGGACATCTGGAAACACCATATATTTT.

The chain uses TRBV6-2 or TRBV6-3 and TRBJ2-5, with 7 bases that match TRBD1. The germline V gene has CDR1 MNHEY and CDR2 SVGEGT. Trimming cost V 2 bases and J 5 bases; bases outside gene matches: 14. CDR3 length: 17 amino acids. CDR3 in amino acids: CASSYLTDRQGLETQYF. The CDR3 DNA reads TGTGCCAGCAGTTACCTGACCGATCGACAGGGATTGGAGACCCAGTACTTC.

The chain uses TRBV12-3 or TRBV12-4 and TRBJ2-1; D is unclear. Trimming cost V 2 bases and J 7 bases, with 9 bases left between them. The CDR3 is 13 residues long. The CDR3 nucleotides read TGTGCCAGCAGTTTATTGAGGCCAAATGAGCAGTTCTTC. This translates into CASSLLRPNEQFF.

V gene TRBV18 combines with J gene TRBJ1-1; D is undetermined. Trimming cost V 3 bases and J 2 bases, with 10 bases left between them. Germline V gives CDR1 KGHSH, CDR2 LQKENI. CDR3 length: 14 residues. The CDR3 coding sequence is TGTGCCAGCTCACCCACGGGGTCAAACACTGAAGCTTTCTTT. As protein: CASSPTGSNTEAFF.

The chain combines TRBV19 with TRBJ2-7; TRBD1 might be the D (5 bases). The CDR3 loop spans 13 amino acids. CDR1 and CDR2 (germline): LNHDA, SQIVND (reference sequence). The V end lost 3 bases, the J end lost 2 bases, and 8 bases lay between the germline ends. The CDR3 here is CASSMTATYEQYF. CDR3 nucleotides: TGTGCCAGTAGTATGACAGCCACCTACGAGCAGTACTTC.

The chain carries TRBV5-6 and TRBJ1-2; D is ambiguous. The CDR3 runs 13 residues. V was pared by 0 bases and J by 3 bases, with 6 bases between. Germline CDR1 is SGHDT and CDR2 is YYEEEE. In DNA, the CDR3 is TGTGCCAGCAGCTTGGACCGAGACTATGGCTACACCTTC. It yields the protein CASSLDRDYGYTF.

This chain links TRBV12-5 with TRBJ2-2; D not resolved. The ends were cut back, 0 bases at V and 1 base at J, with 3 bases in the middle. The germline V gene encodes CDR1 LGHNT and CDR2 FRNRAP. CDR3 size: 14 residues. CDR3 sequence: CASGLVWNTGELFF. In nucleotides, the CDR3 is TGTGCTAGTGGTTTGGTCTGGAACACCGGGGAGCTGTTTTTT.

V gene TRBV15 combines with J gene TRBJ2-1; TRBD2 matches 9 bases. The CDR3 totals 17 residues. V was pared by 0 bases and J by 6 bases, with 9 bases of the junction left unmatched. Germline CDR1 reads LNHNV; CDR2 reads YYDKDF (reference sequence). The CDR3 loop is CATSRDKVAGVPNEQFF. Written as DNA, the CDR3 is TGTGCCACCAGCAGAGATAAAGTAGCGGGAGTACCCAATGAGCAGTTCTTC.

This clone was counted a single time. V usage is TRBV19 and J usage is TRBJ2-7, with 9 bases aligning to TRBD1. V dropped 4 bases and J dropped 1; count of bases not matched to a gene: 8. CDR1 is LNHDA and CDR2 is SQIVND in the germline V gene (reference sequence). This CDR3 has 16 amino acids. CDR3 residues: CASSTPDRGRSYEQYF. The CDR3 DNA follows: TGTGCCAGTAGTACCCCGGACAGGGGAAGATCCTACGAGCAGTACTTC.

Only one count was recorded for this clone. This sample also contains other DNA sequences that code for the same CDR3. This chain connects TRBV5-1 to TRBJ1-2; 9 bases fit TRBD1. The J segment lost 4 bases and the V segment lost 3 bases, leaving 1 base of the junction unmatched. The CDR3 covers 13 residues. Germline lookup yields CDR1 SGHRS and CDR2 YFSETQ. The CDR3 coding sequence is TGCGCCAGCAGCTCGGGACAGGGCTATGGCTACACCTTC. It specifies CASSSGQGYGYTF.

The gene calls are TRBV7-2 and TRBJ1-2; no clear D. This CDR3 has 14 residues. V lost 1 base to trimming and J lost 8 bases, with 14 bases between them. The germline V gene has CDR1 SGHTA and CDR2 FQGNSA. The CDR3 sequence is CASSLEAVVKGYTF. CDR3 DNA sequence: TGTGCCAGCAGCTTAGAAGCGGTGGTGAAGGGCTACACCTTC.

CDR3 DNA: TGTGCCAGCGGCCCGAGGGCCCACGGCGAGCAGTACTTC. Its translation is CASGPRAHGEQYF. The J gene is TRBJ2-7, the V gene TRBV6-5, with TRBD2 as a possible D gene (5 bases). CDR3 length: 13 amino acids. Trimming removed 8 bases at V and 6 bases at J, with 17 bases between. Germline values: CDR1 MNHEY, CDR2 SVGAGI.

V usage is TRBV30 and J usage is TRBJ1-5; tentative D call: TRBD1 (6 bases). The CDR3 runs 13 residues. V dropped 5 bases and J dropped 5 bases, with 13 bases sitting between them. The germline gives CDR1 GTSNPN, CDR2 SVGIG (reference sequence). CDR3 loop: CAWSRGTDQPQHF. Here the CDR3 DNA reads TGTGCCTGGTCCAGGGGTACCGATCAGCCCCAGCATTTT. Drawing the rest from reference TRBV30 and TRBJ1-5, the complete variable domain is SQTIHQWPATLVQPVGSPLSLECTVEGTSNPNLYWYRQAAGRGLQLLFYSVGIGQISSEVPQNLSASRPQDRQFILSSKKLLLSDSGFYLCAWSRGTDQPQHFGDGTRLSIL.

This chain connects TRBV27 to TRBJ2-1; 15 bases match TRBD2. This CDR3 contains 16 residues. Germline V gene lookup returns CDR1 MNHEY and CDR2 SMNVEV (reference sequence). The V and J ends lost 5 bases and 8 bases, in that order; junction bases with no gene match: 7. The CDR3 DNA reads TGTGCCAGCAGTCTCGGACTAGCGGGAGGGCCATATGAGCAGTTCTTC. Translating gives CASSLGLAGGPYEQFF.

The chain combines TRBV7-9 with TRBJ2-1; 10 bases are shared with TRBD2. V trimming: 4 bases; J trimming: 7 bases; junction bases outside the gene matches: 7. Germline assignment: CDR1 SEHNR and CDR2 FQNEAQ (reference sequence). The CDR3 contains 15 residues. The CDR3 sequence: CASSSLAGVRNEQFF. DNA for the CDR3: TGTGCCAGCAGCTCGCTAGCGGGAGTAAGAAATGAGCAGTTCTTC.